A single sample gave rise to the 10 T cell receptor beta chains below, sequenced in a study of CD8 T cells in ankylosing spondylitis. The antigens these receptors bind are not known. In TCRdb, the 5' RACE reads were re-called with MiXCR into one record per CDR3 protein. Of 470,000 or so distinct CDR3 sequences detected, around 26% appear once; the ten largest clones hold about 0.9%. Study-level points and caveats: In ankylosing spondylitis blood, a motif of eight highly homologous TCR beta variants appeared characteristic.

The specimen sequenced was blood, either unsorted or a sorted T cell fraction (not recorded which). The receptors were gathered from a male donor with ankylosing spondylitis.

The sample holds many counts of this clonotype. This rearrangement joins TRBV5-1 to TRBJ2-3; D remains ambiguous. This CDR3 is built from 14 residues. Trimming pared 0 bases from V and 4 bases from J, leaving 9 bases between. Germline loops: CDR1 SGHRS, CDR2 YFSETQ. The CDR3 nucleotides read TGCGCCAGCAGCTTGGTGGTAGCATCAGATACGCAGTATTTT. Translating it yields CASSLVVASDTQYF.

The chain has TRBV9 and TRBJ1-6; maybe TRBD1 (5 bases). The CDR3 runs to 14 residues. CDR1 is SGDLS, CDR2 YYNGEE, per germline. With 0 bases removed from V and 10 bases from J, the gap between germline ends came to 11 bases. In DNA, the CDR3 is TGTGCCAGCAGCGTAGCTCCTGGGGGGTCACCCCTCCACTTT. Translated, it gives CASSVAPGGSPLHF.

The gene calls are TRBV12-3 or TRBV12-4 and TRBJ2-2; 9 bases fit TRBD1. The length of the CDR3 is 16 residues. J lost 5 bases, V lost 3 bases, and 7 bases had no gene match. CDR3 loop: CASSFGIQGATGELFF. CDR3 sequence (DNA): TGTGCCAGCAGTTTCGGTATACAGGGGGCGACCGGGGAGCTGTTTTTT.

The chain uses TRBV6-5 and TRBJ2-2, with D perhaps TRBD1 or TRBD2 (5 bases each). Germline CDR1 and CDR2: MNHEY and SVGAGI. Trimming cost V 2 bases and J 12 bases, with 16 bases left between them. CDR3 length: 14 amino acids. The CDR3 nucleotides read TGTGCCAGCAGTTACGTGGGGACCGCAGAGAAGCTGTTTTTT. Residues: CASSYVGTAEKLFF.

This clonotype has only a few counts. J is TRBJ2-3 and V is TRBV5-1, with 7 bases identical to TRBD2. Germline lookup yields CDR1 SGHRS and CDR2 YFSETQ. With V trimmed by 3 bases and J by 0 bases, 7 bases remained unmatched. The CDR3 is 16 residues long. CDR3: CASSSRLALSTDTQYF. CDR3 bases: TGCGCCAGCAGCTCCCGACTAGCTCTGAGCACAGATACGCAGTATTTT.

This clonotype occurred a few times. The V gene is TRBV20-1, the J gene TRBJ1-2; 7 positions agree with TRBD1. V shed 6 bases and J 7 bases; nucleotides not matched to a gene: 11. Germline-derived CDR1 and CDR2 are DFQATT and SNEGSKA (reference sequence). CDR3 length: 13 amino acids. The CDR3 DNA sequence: TGCAGTGCGAACAGGGGCGCTAGGGGTGGCTACACCTTC. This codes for CSANRGARGGYTF.

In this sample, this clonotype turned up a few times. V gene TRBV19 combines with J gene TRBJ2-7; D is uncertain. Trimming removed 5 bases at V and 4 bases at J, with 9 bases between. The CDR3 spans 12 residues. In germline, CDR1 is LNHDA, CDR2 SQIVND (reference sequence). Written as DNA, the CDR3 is TGTGCCAGTAGTGGATACAGATACGAGCAGTACTTC. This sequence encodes CASSGYRYEQYF.

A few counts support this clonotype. The CDR3 reads CASTRDRVSYNEQFF. The CDR3 region has the DNA TGTGCCAGCACCCGCGACAGGGTTTCCTACAATGAGCAGTTCTTC. J is TRBJ2-1 and V is TRBV7-8; 7 bases line up with TRBD1. The CDR3 is made up of 15 amino acids. Germline assignment: CDR1 SGHVS and CDR2 FQNEAQ. V lost 7 bases, J lost 1 base, and 7 bases stayed unmatched. The whole variable domain, remainder taken from reference TRBV7-8 and TRBJ2-1, is GAGVSQSPRYKVAKRGQDVALRCDPISGHVSLFWYQQALGQGPEFLTYFQNEAQLDKSGLPSDRFFAERPEGSVSTLKIQRTQQEDSAVYLCASTRDRVSYNEQFFGPGTRLTVL.

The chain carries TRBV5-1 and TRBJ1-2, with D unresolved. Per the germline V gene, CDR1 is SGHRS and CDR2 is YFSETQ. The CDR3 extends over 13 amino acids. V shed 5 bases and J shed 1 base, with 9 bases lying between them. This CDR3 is CASRVAINYGYTF. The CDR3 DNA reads TGCGCCAGCAGAGTCGCTATTAACTATGGCTACACCTTC.

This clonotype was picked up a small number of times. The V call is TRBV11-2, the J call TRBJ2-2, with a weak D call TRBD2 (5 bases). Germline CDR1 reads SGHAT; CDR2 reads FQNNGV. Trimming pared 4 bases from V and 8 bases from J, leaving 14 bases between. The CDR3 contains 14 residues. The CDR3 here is CASSSWRRPGELFF. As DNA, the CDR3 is TGTGCCAGCAGCTCATGGCGGAGGCCGGGGGAGCTGTTTTTT.